This is a list of T cell receptor beta chains from one sample in a study of OX40 agonist ivuxolimab in advanced cancers. The protocol was immunoSEQ multiplex PCR, while the TCRdb copy is restricted to in-frame clones and leaves out a portion. This table holds 15,000 to 25,000 clones, under 85% found once. Material: CD4+ or CD8+ T cells sorted from blood, obtained in a trial of the OX40 agonist ivuxolimab. These receptors all come from an adult with an advanced solid tumor such as melanoma, head and neck, liver or kidney cancer. The CDR3 runs from the conserved cysteine through the conserved F or W. D genes are given only for firm matches. Clone size is stated in some rows and not others, as once, few, many or a class when expanded.

>NA|TRBJ2-7|TRBV11-2|NA
TGTGCCACCGGAACAGGGTCGGTTTTCTACGAGCAGTACTTC
CATGTGSVFYEQYF
>TRBD1|TRBJ1-1|TRBV5-1|NA
TGCGCCAGCAGCTTGGGACAGGGCATGAACACTGAAGCTTTCTTT
CASSLGQGMNTEAFF
>TRBD2|TRBJ2-1|TRBV6-5|NA
TGTGCCAGCAGTCCTCCGCCGGGACTAGTCAATGAGCAGTTCTTC
CASSPPPGLVNEQFF
>NA|TRBJ2-1|TRBV11-2|NA
TGTGCCAGCAGCCAAAGGACAGACAATGAGCAGTTCTTC
CASSQRTDNEQFF
>NA|TRBJ1-1|TRBV28|NA
TGTGCCAGCAGTTGGGAGTACACTGAAGCTTTCTTT
CASSWEYTEAFF
>NA|TRBJ2-2|TRBV10-3|NA
TGTGCCATCAGTTCGGGGTTCACGAACACCGGGGAGCTGTTTTTT
CAISSGFTNTGELFF
>NA|TRBJ1-5|TRBV5-6|NA
TGTGCCAGCAGCTTGCCGGGAGGGAATCAGCCCCAGCATTTT
CASSLPGGNQPQHF
>NA|TRBJ2-7|TRBV11-1|NA
TGTGCCAGCAGCGGGTATAGCGAGGAGGGCTCCTACGAGCAGTACTTC
CASSGYSEEGSYEQYF
>NA|TRBJ2-3|TRBV5-6|NA
TGTGCCAGCAGCATGGACAGCTTCACAGATACGCAGTATTTT
CASSMDSFTDTQYF
>TRBD1|TRBJ2-7|TRBV10-2|NA
TGCGCCAGCAGTGACGGGACAGAGAACTACGAGCAGTACTTC
CASSDGTENYEQYF
>NA|TRBJ2-3|TRBV4-1|once
TGCGCCAGCAGAACACTGGGGCTTAGCACAGATACGCAGTATTTT
CASRTLGLSTDTQYF
>NA|TRBJ2-7|TRBV4-1|NA
TGCGCCAGCAGCCAAGATGCAGGGGACGAGCAGTACTTC
CASSQDAGDEQYF
>NA|TRBJ1-1|TRBV5-6|NA
TGTGCCAGCAGCTGGCGGGCCAGCTTGAACACTGAAGCTTTCTTT
CASSWRASLNTEAFF
>TRBD2|TRBJ2-3|TRBV9|NA
TGTGCCAGCAGCGCGGGCTCCGGGGGGAGCGGGGCCCCACGGGGTACGCAGTATTTT
CASSAGSGGSGAPRGTQYF
>NA|TRBJ2-1|TRBV27|NA
TGTGCCAGCAGTTGGACCGGGACCGCCGTTGAGCAGTTCTTC
CASSWTGTAVEQFF
>TRBD1|TRBJ2-7|TRBV18|NA
TGTGCCAGCTCACCTAGGCCGGGACAGGGGGACGACTACGAGCAGTACTTC
CASSPRPGQGDDYEQYF
>NA|TRBJ2-7|TRBV27|NA
TGTGCCAGCAGTTTGTTGGTGGGGGCGTACGAGCAGTACTTC
CASSLLVGAYEQYF
>NA|TRBJ2-5|TRBV4-1|NA
TGCGCCAGCAGCCAGGCCGGGACCGCGATCCGGGAGACCCAGTACTTC
CASSQAGTAIRETQYF
>NA|TRBJ1-2|TRBV7-9|NA
TGTGCCAGCAGCCGTGTCCGGCAGAACGGGTTTTCTGGCTACACCTTC
CASSRVRQNGFSGYTF
>NA|TRBJ2-7|TRBV7-9|once
TGTGCCAGCAGCCCGGACAGCTCCTACGAGCAGTACTTC
CASSPDSSYEQYF
>NA|TRBJ1-2|TRBV10-2|NA
TGCGCCACACCATCCCCGGACAGTTCCTATGGCTACACCTTC
CATPSPDSSYGYTF
>NA|TRBJ1-2|TRBV4-1|NA
TGCGCCAGCAGCCAGGGGACACGCTATGGCTACACCTTC
CASSQGTRYGYTF
>NA|TRBJ2-3|TRBV29-1|NA
TGCAGCGTCTGGGGGGCCACAGATACGCAGTATTTT
CSVWGATDTQYF
>NA|TRBJ2-1|TRBV7-9|NA
TGTGCCAGCAGCCCCCGGATGCGGAACAATGAGCAGTTCTTC
CASSPRMRNNEQFF
>TRBD1|TRBJ1-6|TRBV10-1|NA
TGCGCCAGCAGTGGGGGGACAGCGAATTCACCCCTCCACTTT
CASSGGTANSPLHF
>NA|TRBJ2-7|TRBV2|once
TGTGCCAGCAGTGAAGCGCTGTCAGCTTACGAGCAGTACTTC
CASSEALSAYEQYF
>NA|TRBJ2-3|TRBV7-6|NA
TGTGCCAGCAGCTTACAGGGGGGAGGGGGCACAGATACGCAGTATTTT
CASSLQGGGGTDTQYF
>NA|TRBJ2-3|TRBV9|NA
TGTGCCAGCAGCAGCGGGACAACCAACACAGATACGCAGTATTTT
CASSSGTTNTDTQYF
>TRBD2|TRBJ2-1|TRBV9|NA
TGTGCCAGCAGCTCCGGGACTAGCGGCTACAATGAGCAGTTCTTC
CASSSGTSGYNEQFF
>NA|TRBJ2-7|TRBV27|NA
TGTGCCAGCAGTCCCCAGGGGTCCTACGAGCAGTACTTC
CASSPQGSYEQYF
>NA|TRBJ2-7|TRBV6-1|NA
TGTGCCAGCAGTGCTATTGGACGGAGCTCCTACGAGCAGTACTTC
CASSAIGRSSYEQYF
>NA|TRBJ2-4|TRBV4-2|NA
TGTGCCAGCAGCCACGACCCCGGGACCTTGGAAAACATTCAGTACTTC
CASSHDPGTLENIQYF
>TRBD2|TRBJ2-7|TRBV2|medium-sized
TGTGCCAGCAGTGGAGGAGGGCGGGGGGGCCGGTACGAGCAGTACTTC
CASSGGGRGGRYEQYF
>NA|TRBJ1-5|TRBV19|NA
TGTGCCAGTAGTATCAACCCCAGGGAGGACCAGCCCCAGCATTTT
CASSINPREDQPQHF
>TRBD1|TRBJ2-7|TRBV5-6|NA
TGTGCCAGCACCTCGCCTAGACAGGGGGCAGGCGAGCAGTACTTC
CASTSPRQGAGEQYF
>TRBD1|TRBJ2-1|TRBV9|NA
TGTGCCAGCAACAGGGGGCGGAATGAGCAGTTCTTC
CASNRGRNEQFF
>TRBD2|TRBJ2-1|TRBV2|NA
TGTGCCAGCGGCTTAGCGGGGGGGCGACCCTACAATGAGCAGTTCTTC
CASGLAGGRPYNEQFF
>NA|TRBJ1-2|TRBV7-9|few
TGTGCCAGCAGCCCATCGAGTGCCTATGGCTACACCTTC
CASSPSSAYGYTF
>TRBD1|TRBJ2-7|TRBV5-1|few
TGCGCCAGCAGCTACCCCCCGGACAGGGATTCCTACGAGCAGTACTTC
CASSYPPDRDSYEQYF
>TRBD1|TRBJ1-1|TRBV6-5|NA
TGTGCCAGCAGTTACTCAGGGACAGGGAGTTCTGAAGCTTTCTTT
CASSYSGTGSSEAFF
>NA|TRBJ2-7|TRBV6-6|NA
TGTGCCAGCAGTTACTACCGGGACGGCGAAGGCGAGCAGTACTTC
CASSYYRDGEGEQYF
>NA|TRBJ1-4|TRBV4-2|NA
TGTGCCAGCAGCCAAGATTCGGCAGTACTCTACGGCCTCACTAATGAAAAACTGTTTTTT
CASSQDSAVLYGLTNEKLFF
>NA|TRBJ2-7|TRBV23-1|few
TGCGCCAGCAGCTCCTGGAGTTATTACGAGCAGTACTTC
CASSSWSYYEQYF
>NA|TRBJ1-5|TRBV6-6|NA
TGTGCCAGCAGTTACGAATGGCCAGATCAGCCCCAGCATTTT
CASSYEWPDQPQHF
>TRBD2|TRBJ2-5|TRBV5-4|NA
TGTGCCAGCAGCTTTGGACGGTCTAGCGGGGGGGAAGAGACCCAGTACTTC
CASSFGRSSGGEETQYF
>NA|TRBJ1-1|TRBV28|NA
TGTGCCAGCAGTTTGGATAGCACTGAAGCTTTCTTT
CASSLDSTEAFF